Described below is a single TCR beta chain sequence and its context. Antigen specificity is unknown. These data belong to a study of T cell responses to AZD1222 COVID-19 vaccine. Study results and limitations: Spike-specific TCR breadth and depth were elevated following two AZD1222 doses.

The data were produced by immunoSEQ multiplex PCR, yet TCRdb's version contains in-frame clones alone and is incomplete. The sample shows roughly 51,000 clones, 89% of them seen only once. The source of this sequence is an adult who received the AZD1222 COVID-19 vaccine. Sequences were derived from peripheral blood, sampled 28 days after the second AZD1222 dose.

In nucleotides, the CDR3 is TGTGCCATCAGGGGGACAGGGAACACCGGGGAGCTGTTTTTT. The encoded protein is CAIRGTGNTGELFF. The chain carries TRBV10-3 and TRBJ2-2; 8 bases fit TRBD1. The CDR3 is 14 amino acids. The V and J ends lost 6 bases and 1 base, in that order; junction bases with no gene match: 1. Germline V gene lookup returns CDR1 ENHRY and CDR2 SYGVKD.